Listed below are T cell receptor beta chains from one sample, sequenced in a study of blood T cell repertoires in COVID-19. Measured with immunoSEQ multiplex PCR; TCRdb has only the in-frame clones, and not every one. The sample carries around 64,000 clones, roughly 88% recorded once. Sequencing used peripheral blood. The receptor set was obtained from a human donor in a cohort sampled during active COVID-19. Both conserved end residues are part of each CDR3. Each record gives: J gene, D gene, clone size, V gene, CDR3 protein, CDR3 DNA. The D gene is left open where the match is weak. Rows give clone size only sometimes, using once, few, many, or a class for an expanded clone.

TRBJ2-4 NA NA TRBV7-5 CVRSNRPTGIRLEAKNIQYF TGTGTCAGAAGCAACCGGCCGACAGGGATTAGGCTAGAGGCCAAAAACATTCAGTACTTC
TRBJ1-2 TRBD1 NA TRBV9 CASTGTVSLGDGYTF TGTGCCAGCACCGGGACAGTCTCCTTAGGGGATGGCTACACCTTC
TRBJ2-7 NA NA TRBV4-3 CASSQDAGATEEQYF TGCGCCAGCAGCCAAGACGCGGGCGCTACGGAGGAGCAGTACTTC
TRBJ2-5 NA NA TRBV7-2 CASSLEPRVETQYF TGTGCCAGCAGCTTAGAGCCCAGGGTTGAGACCCAGTACTTC
TRBJ1-4 TRBD1 NA TRBV28 CASRGQGYEKLFF TGTGCCAGCAGGGGACAGGGGTACGAAAAACTGTTTTTT
TRBJ2-5 NA NA TRBV11-2 CASSGGQFQETQYF TGTGCCAGCAGCGGAGGACAGTTCCAAGAGACCCAGTACTTC
TRBJ2-5 NA NA TRBV28 CASSPGLGLKETQYF TGTGCCAGCAGTCCGGGGTTAGGACTGAAAGAGACCCAGTACTTC
TRBJ2-7 NA NA TRBV5-6 CASSQPGTTSSYEQYF TGTGCCAGCAGCCAGCCTGGGACAACAAGCTCCTACGAGCAGTACTTC
TRBJ1-6 TRBD1 NA TRBV6-1 CASSEWDRGQSPLHF TGTGCCAGCAGTGAATGGGACAGGGGGCAATCACCCCTCCACTTT
TRBJ2-6 TRBD1 once TRBV27 CASSSRTGGVAGANVLTF TGTGCCAGCAGTTCGCGGACAGGGGGCGTAGCTGGGGCCAACGTCCTGACTTTC
TRBJ2-5 TRBD2 NA TRBV24-1 CATAGGGGTQYF TGTGCCACCGCGGGGGGCGGAGGGACCCAGTACTTC
TRBJ1-1 NA NA TRBV7-8 CASSTAGVVANTEAFF TGTGCCAGCAGCACCGCAGGGGTGGTGGCGAACACTGAAGCTTTCTTT
TRBJ2-1 TRBD1 NA TRBV15 CATSRDRASNPQGPYYNEQFF TGTGCCACCAGCAGAGATCGAGCGTCGAACCCACAGGGGCCCTATTACAATGAGCAGTTCTTC
TRBJ1-2 NA NA TRBV28 CASSRSPGRGYTF TGTGCCAGCAGCAGATCCCCAGGGCGAGGCTACACCTTC
TRBJ2-7 TRBD2 NA TRBV29-1 CSVRLAGSYEQYF TGCAGCGTTAGGCTAGCGGGATCCTACGAGCAGTACTTC
TRBJ1-1 NA NA TRBV7-9 CASSSVGGPDGTEAFF TGTGCCAGCAGCTCCGTAGGCGGGCCAGACGGAACTGAAGCTTTCTTT
TRBJ1-4 TRBD1 few TRBV6-5 CASSSYWTGGGEKLFF TGTGCCAGCAGTTCCTACTGGACAGGGGGCGGAGAAAAACTGTTTTTT
TRBJ2-1 NA NA TRBV27 CASSKGGSLMFF TGTGCCAGCAGTAAGGGGGGGTCATTAATGTTCTTC
TRBJ2-7 TRBD2 NA TRBV9 CASSPSPSGAYEQYF TGTGCCAGCAGCCCCTCTCCTAGCGGGGCCTACGAGCAGTACTTC
TRBJ2-1 NA NA TRBV5-1 CASSLIILSGVYADEQFF TGCGCCAGCAGCTTGATTATCTTGTCGGGGGTTTACGCGGATGAGCAGTTCTTC
TRBJ2-1 NA NA TRBV12-3/TRBV12-4 CASSNREMGQFF TGTGCCAGCAGTAACAGGGAAATGGGGCAGTTCTTC
TRBJ2-3 TRBD2 once TRBV7-6 CASSSEGAGGPTDTQYF TGTGCCAGCAGCTCCGAGGGAGCGGGAGGGCCCACAGATACGCAGTATTTT
TRBJ1-2 NA NA TRBV29-1 CSVADSLYGYTF TGCAGCGTTGCCGACAGTCTTTATGGCTACACCTTC
TRBJ1-4 NA NA TRBV28 CASSAGFTNEKLFF TGTGCCAGCAGCGCAGGGTTTACTAATGAAAAACTGTTTTTT
TRBJ1-3 TRBD1 NA TRBV11-3 CASSPLGTAGNTIYF TGTGCCAGCAGCCCACTTGGGACAGCTGGAAACACCATATATTTT
TRBJ1-2 TRBD1 NA TRBV27 CASSQMGQPLYGYTF TGTGCCAGCAGTCAAATGGGACAGCCTCTCTATGGCTACACCTTC
TRBJ1-2 NA NA TRBV4-1 CASSQDPGEANYGYTF TGCGCCAGCAGCCAAGACCCCGGAGAGGCTAACTATGGCTACACCTTC
TRBJ2-7 NA once TRBV5-4 CASKPRFASSSYEQYF TGTGCCAGCAAGCCCAGGTTCGCGTCAAGCTCCTACGAGCAGTACTTC
TRBJ2-2 TRBD2 few TRBV7-9 CASSLRREGRSGELFF TGTGCCAGCAGCTTACGGCGGGAGGGCCGCTCCGGGGAGCTGTTTTTT
TRBJ2-7 NA NA TRBV6-5 CASSSQGAGEQYF TGTGCCAGCAGTTCCCAAGGTGCGGGGGAGCAGTACTTC